Following are 9 T cell receptor beta chains from one sample sequenced in a study of T cell clonotyping in hematopoietic cell transplantation. Generated by immunoSEQ multiplex PCR, the TCRdb table keeps only in-frame clones and is missing some. The data show roughly 12,000 clones, approximately 90% seen once. The sample taken for sequencing was peripheral blood mononuclear cells. These receptors all come from a woman in her 50s in good health. Some clones in this sample may be carry-over from other donors' samples.

The chain couples TRBV28 to TRBJ1-4; maybe TRBD1 (5 bases). V gave up 5 bases and J gave up 2 bases, with 12 bases separating them. The germline CDR1 and CDR2 sequences are MDHEN and SYDVKM. The CDR3 is made up of 15 amino acids. CDR3 loop: CASSAGGETNEKLFF. The CDR3 coding sequence is TGTGCCAGCAGTGCCGGGGGGGAGACTAATGAAAAACTGTTTTTT. Using reference TRBV28 and TRBJ1-4 for the parts outside the CDR3, the full variable domain is DVKVTQSSRYLVKRTGEKVFLECVQDMDHENMFWYRQDPGLGLRLIYFSYDVKMKEKGDIPEGYSVSREKKERFSLILESASTNQTSMYLCASSAGGETNEKLFFGSGTQLSVL.

The chain links TRBV29-1 to TRBJ1-5; 7 bases line up with TRBD1. Germline CDR1 reads SQVTM; CDR2 reads ANQGSEA. After removal of 5 bases from V and 4 bases from J, the junction contained 8 bases not matched to a gene. This CDR3 comprises 14 residues. CDR3 nucleotide sequence: TGCAGCGTTTTAGGACAGGCCCCAAATCAGCCCCAGCATTTT. Its translation: CSVLGQAPNQPQHF.

J is TRBJ1-5 and V is TRBV6-6; D unresolved. Germline CDR1 MNHNY, CDR2 SVGAGI (reference sequence). The CDR3 contains 15 residues. Trimming stripped 4 bases from V and 6 bases from J, with 16 bases between. CDR3 nucleotides: TGTGCCAGCAGTTCTCCATCGGGGTCTAGTCAGCCCCAGCATTTT. As protein: CASSSPSGSSQPQHF.

The rearrangement joins TRBV7-7 to TRBJ2-2, with D unclear. The germline gives CDR1 SSHAT, CDR2 FNYEAQ (reference sequence). The CDR3 is 13 residues long. Trimming pared 7 bases from V and 8 bases from J, leaving 14 bases between. In nucleotides, the CDR3 is TGTGCCAGCACTACCGGGCAACCGGGGGAGCTGTTTTTT. Its translation is CASTTGQPGELFF.

The chain links TRBV11-3 to TRBJ1-2, with 8 bases identical to TRBD1. The germline V gene encodes CDR1 SGHNT and CDR2 YENEEA. CDR3 length equals 16 residues. V shed 4 bases, J shed 3 bases, and the junction held 10 bases outside the gene matches. The CDR3 sequence: CASSSRQGQEDYGYTF. CDR3 in DNA: TGTGCCAGCAGCTCCCGACAGGGGCAGGAGGACTATGGCTACACCTTC.

The CDR3 DNA is TGCGCCAGCAGCCCCGGGACTAGTAACCACGAGCAGTACTTC. Its protein product is CASSPGTSNHEQYF. The chain joins TRBV5-1 to TRBJ2-7, with 8 bases matching TRBD2. The germline CDR1 and CDR2 sequences are SGHRS and YFSETQ. V shed 4 bases and J 5 bases; nucleotides not matched to a gene: 8. The CDR3 is 14 amino acids.

The rearrangement joins TRBV27 to TRBJ2-6, with D unresolved. The CDR3 is made up of 13 amino acids. In germline, CDR1 is MNHEY, CDR2 SMNVEV (reference sequence). V was trimmed by 3 bases and J by 0 bases, leaving 0 bases between them. The CDR3 protein is CASSFSGANVLTF. CDR3 sequence (DNA): TGTGCCAGCAGTTTCTCTGGGGCCAACGTCCTGACTTTC.

The rearrangement links TRBV7-2 to TRBJ2-3, with 11 bases lining up with TRBD2. J lost 4 bases, V lost 2 bases, and 5 bases had no gene match. The CDR3 runs 16 residues. The germline V gene encodes CDR1 SGHTA and CDR2 FQGNSA. CDR3 protein: CASSLISGGAADTQYF. CDR3 DNA sequence: TGTGCCAGCAGCTTAATTAGCGGGGGGGCCGCAGATACGCAGTATTTT.

The CDR3 nucleotides are TGTGCCAGCAGCTCACAGGGGGGATCTGGAAACACCATATATTTT. It yields the protein CASSSQGGSGNTIYF. The chain links TRBV7-3 to TRBJ1-3; 8 positions match TRBD1. In germline, CDR1 is SGHTA, CDR2 FQGTGA. With 4 bases clipped from V and 1 base from J, the junction kept 3 bases outside the gene matches. This CDR3 spans 15 amino acids.